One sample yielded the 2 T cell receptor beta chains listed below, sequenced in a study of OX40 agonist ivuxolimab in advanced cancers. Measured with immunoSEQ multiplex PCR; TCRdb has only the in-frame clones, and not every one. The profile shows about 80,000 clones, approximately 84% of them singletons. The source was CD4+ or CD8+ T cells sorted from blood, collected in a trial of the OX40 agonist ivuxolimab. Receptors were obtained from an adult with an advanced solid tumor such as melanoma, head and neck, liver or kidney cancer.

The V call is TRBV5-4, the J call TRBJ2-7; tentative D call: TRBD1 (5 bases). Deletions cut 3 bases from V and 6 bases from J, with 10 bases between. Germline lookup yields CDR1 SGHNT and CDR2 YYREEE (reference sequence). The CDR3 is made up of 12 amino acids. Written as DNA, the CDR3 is TGTGCCAGCAGCTCAGACAGATCCGAGCAGTACTTC. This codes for CASSSDRSEQYF. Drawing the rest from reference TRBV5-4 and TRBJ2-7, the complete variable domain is ETGVTQSPTHLIKTRGQQVTLRCSSQSGHNTVSWYQQALGQGPQFIFQYYREEENGRGNFPPRFSGLQFPNYSSELNVNALELDDSALYLCASSSDRSEQYFGPGTRLTVT.

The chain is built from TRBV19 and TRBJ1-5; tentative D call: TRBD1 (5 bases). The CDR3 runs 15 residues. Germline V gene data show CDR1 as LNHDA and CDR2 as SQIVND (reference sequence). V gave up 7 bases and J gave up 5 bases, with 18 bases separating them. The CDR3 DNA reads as TGTGCCAGTACCCCAGTGAGGGGAGTTGATCAGCCCCAGCATTTT. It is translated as CASTPVRGVDQPQHF.